Following are 29 T cell receptor beta chains from one sample sequenced in a study of T cell responses to AZD1222 COVID-19 vaccine. Libraries were prepared by immunoSEQ multiplex PCR; TCRdb keeps only in-frame clonotypes and omits some of them. Of some 150,000 clones in the sample, roughly 80% are singletons; the top ten hold 3.5% to 5%. The specimen comprised peripheral blood, sampled on day 0 of MenACWY control vaccination. Receptors originate from an adult in good health.

The chain is built from TRBV19 and TRBJ2-7; TRBD1 agrees at 9 bases. The V gene end was trimmed by 5 bases and the J gene end by 0 bases; junction bases not matched to a gene: 2. Germline V gives CDR1 LNHDA, CDR2 SQIVND (reference sequence). The CDR3 runs 14 residues. The CDR3 region is CASSPTGGSYEQYF. CDR3 DNA: TGTGCCAGTAGTCCGACAGGGGGCTCCTACGAGCAGTACTTC. Drawing the rest from reference TRBV19 and TRBJ2-7, the complete variable domain is DGGITQSPKYLFRKEGQNVTLSCEQNLNHDAMYWYRQDPGQGLRLIYYSQIVNDFQKGDIAEGYSVSREKKESFPLTVTSAQKNPTAFYLCASSPTGGSYEQYFGPGTRLTVT.

This clone appeared a single time. This chain links TRBV29-1 with TRBJ1-4, with 9 bases matching TRBD1. There are 12 residues in the CDR3. Trimming took 7 bases from V and 6 from J; bases not matched to a gene: 3. Germline-derived CDR1 and CDR2 are SQVTM and ANQGSEA. CDR3 residues: CSARTGDEKLFF. The DNA of the CDR3 is TGCAGCGCTCGGACAGGGGATGAAAAACTGTTTTTT.

CDR3 loop: CATTPRGQGGEGYTF. Written as DNA, the CDR3 is TGTGCCACCACCCCGCGGGGACAGGGGGGGGAGGGCTACACCTTC. This chain links TRBV5-4 with TRBJ1-2, with 11 nucleotides matching TRBD1. Per germline, CDR1 SGHNT and CDR2 YYREEE (reference sequence). V shed 9 bases, J shed 8 bases, and the junction held 15 bases outside the gene matches. This CDR3 comprises 15 residues.

To note about this clone: The identical CDR3 is also encoded by other nucleotide sequences in the sample. The chain uses TRBV6-5 and TRBJ1-2; possible D gene TRBD1, 6 bases. This CDR3 is built from 14 residues. Per germline, CDR1 MNHEY and CDR2 SVGAGI. V gave up 11 bases and J gave up 0 bases, with 16 bases separating them. DNA for the CDR3: TGTGCCCGCCGGGGGGCGGGGGCTAACTATGGCTACACCTTC. Protein: CARRGAGANYGYTF.

This rearrangement joins TRBV24-1 to TRBJ2-3, with D perhaps TRBD1 or TRBD2 (5 bases each). Trimming stripped 4 bases from V and 0 bases from J, with 7 bases between. The CDR3 covers 14 residues. Germline-derived CDR1 and CDR2 are KGHDR and SFDVKD. The CDR3 coding sequence is TGTGCCACCAGTGAATGGGACAGCACAGATACGCAGTATTTT. This codes for CATSEWDSTDTQYF.

This clone was detected only once. In nucleotides, the CDR3 is TGTGCCAGCAGCCCAATTGCGGGGGGGCAAGAGACCCAGTACTTC. Translating it yields CASSPIAGGQETQYF. The chain recombines TRBV5-4 with TRBJ2-5, with TRBD2 matching over 9 bases. V gave up 4 bases and J gave up 2 bases; unmatched junction bases: 6. CDR1 is SGHNT and CDR2 is YYREEE in the germline V gene (reference sequence). The CDR3 extends over 15 amino acids.

The J gene is TRBJ1-2, the V gene TRBV6-5, with a possible D match to TRBD1 (5 bases). Deletions cut 5 bases from V and 0 bases from J, with 10 bases between. The CDR3 has 14 residues. Germline V gives CDR1 MNHEY, CDR2 SVGAGI. The CDR3 loop reads CASSPRQSNYGYTF. In DNA form, the CDR3 reads TGTGCCAGCAGTCCGCGACAGTCTAACTATGGCTACACCTTC.

This clone appeared once. J is TRBJ1-1 and V is TRBV14, with a possible D match to TRBD1 (5 bases). CDR3 length: 15 amino acids. Per germline, CDR1 SGHDN and CDR2 FVKESK. Trimming stripped 1 base from V and 4 bases from J, with 13 bases between. The CDR3 loop is CASSQGASRGTEAFF. The CDR3 region has the DNA TGTGCCAGCAGCCAAGGGGCCTCGAGGGGCACTGAAGCTTTCTTT.

A remark on this clone: A much bigger clone sits one base away, suggesting this may be a read error. This rearrangement joins TRBV30 to TRBJ1-2, with unresolved D. V was trimmed by 2 bases and J by 4 bases, leaving 11 bases between them. The length of the CDR3 is 13 residues. The V gene's germline CDR1 is GTSNPN and CDR2 SVGIG (reference sequence). Here the CDR3 DNA reads TGTGCCTGGAGTACAAGGCCTACCTATGGCTACACCTTC. Translated: CAWSTRPTYGYTF.

The genes are TRBV21-1 and TRBJ2-4; the tabulated D call, TRBD2, remains unverified against the DNA. TRBV21-1 is given as a pseudogene. CDR3 length equals 17 residues. This CDR3 is CASSSSRARLNGDIQYF. CDR3 DNA: TGTGCCAGCAGCAGTTCAAGGGCTAGACTCAACGGGGACATTCAGTACTTC.

The chain is built from TRBV6-6 and TRBJ1-6; the match to TRBD1 covers 9 bases. CDR3 length: 16 amino acids. CDR1 and CDR2 (germline): MNHNY, SVGAGI (reference sequence). Trimming at V came to 4 bases and at J to 10 bases, leaving 11 bases not matched to a gene. As DNA, the CDR3 is TGTGCCAGCAGTTCGACGTGGACAGGGGCAAGCTCACCCCTCCACTTT. It translates to CASSSTWTGASSPLHF.

J is TRBJ1-1 and V is TRBV5-1; weak D call: TRBD1 (5 bases). CDR3 size: 16 residues. Trimming removed 0 bases at V and 4 bases at J, with 16 bases between. Germline CDR1 and CDR2: SGHRS and YFSETQ. The CDR3 loop is CASSLEGTATGTEAFF. The CDR3 nucleotides are TGCGCCAGCAGCTTGGAAGGGACGGCAACCGGCACTGAAGCTTTCTTT.

V usage is TRBV7-9 and J usage is TRBJ1-2, with D maybe TRBD1 (5 bases). The V end lost 2 bases, the J end lost 0 bases, and 10 bases lay between the germline ends. The CDR3 runs 15 residues. CDR1 is SEHNR and CDR2 is FQNEAQ in the germline V gene (reference sequence). The CDR3, as DNA: TGTGCCAGCAGCTTAACAGGCCCAGCTAACTATGGCTACACCTTC. This codes for CASSLTGPANYGYTF.

This clone appeared once. This chain uses TRBV5-5 with TRBJ2-1, with D uncertain. Trimming removed 6 bases from V and 5 bases from J, with 18 bases in between. The V gene's germline CDR1 is SGHKS and CDR2 YYEKEE (reference sequence). The CDR3 contains 15 residues. The CDR3 DNA follows: TGTGCCAGCACCCTCCAAAGCACTTTAAACAATGAGCAGTTCTTC. Translated, it gives CASTLQSTLNNEQFF.

The chain recombines TRBV12-3 or TRBV12-4 with TRBJ1-5; D is ambiguous. CDR3 length: 12 residues. V lost 6 bases to trimming and J lost 7 bases, with 10 bases between them. CDR3 loop: CASRRPGQPQHF. CDR3 sequence (DNA): TGTGCCAGCAGGCGGCCGGGGCAGCCCCAGCATTTT.

This rearrangement joins TRBV5-4 to TRBJ1-5; no firm D call. V was cut by 4 bases and J by 0 bases, with 5 bases left in between. The germline V gene encodes CDR1 SGHNT and CDR2 YYREEE (reference sequence). The length of the CDR3 is 13 residues. The CDR3 loop is CASSTDSNQPQHF. CDR3 DNA sequence: TGTGCCAGCAGCACTGATAGCAATCAGCCCCAGCATTTT. The whole variable domain, remainder taken from reference TRBV5-4 and TRBJ1-5, is ETGVTQSPTHLIKTRGQQVTLRCSSQSGHNTVSWYQQALGQGPQFIFQYYREEENGRGNFPPRFSGLQFPNYSSELNVNALELDDSALYLCASSTDSNQPQHFGDGTRLSIL.

To note about this clone: Mismatch with germline at one junction end may stem from a read error. The chain carries TRBV28 and TRBJ1-1; possibly TRBD1 for D (5 bases). CDR3 length equals 14 residues. Germline CDR1 MDHEN, CDR2 SYDVKM. The CDR3 protein is CASSWDRMNSEAFF. CDR3 sequence (DNA): TGTGCCAGCAGTTGGGACCGGATGAACTCTGAAGCTTTCTTT.

Turning to this clone: A much larger clone sits a single nucleotide away, making a read error possible. This chain joins TRBV6-5 and TRBJ1-4, with D possibly matching TRBD1 (5 bases). Germline V gene sequence: CDR1 MNHEY, CDR2 SVGAGI. V lost 0 bases and J lost 4, with 12 bases in between. CDR3 length equals 16 residues. In DNA, the CDR3 is TGTGCCAGCAGTTACTCGCCCAGGGCAATTAATGAAAAACTGTTTTTT. Protein sequence: CASSYSPRAINEKLFF.

J is TRBJ2-1 and V is TRBV7-3; TRBD2 agrees at 8 bases. Trimming cost V 5 bases and J 6 bases; bases outside gene matches: 9. The CDR3 is 15 amino acids. The germline V gene has CDR1 SGHTA and CDR2 FQGTGA. CDR3 in DNA: TGTGCCAGCAGCCTGTCAGCGGGGGTTGGCAATGAGCAGTTCTTC. Translated, it gives CASSLSAGVGNEQFF.

The chain links TRBV6-5 to TRBJ1-2; D might be TRBD1 (6 bases). Germline CDR1 reads MNHEY; CDR2 reads SVGAGI. The CDR3 length is 14 residues. Between the trimmed V and J ends, which lost 6 bases and 1 base, there was a span of 12 bases. Written as DNA, the CDR3 is TGTGCCAGCAGCTTTCAGGGGATTAACTATGGCTACACCTTC. Its protein product is CASSFQGINYGYTF.

The chain combines TRBV2 with TRBJ2-7; possible D gene TRBD2, 6 bases. Deletions cut 3 bases from V and 1 base from J, with 10 bases between. CDR3 length: 14 amino acids. Germline V gene sequence: CDR1 SNHLY, CDR2 FYNNEI. In DNA form, the CDR3 reads TGTGCCAGCAGTGAGGGGACTTGGTCCTACGAGCAGTACTTC. Encoded protein: CASSEGTWSYEQYF.

This clone was picked up a small number of times. The CDR3 DNA reads as TGTGCCAGCAGACTAACTGGGAGGAATTCACCCCTCCACTTT. Translating gives CASRLTGRNSPLHF. V and J are TRBV28 and TRBJ1-6; the D is unclear. The germline V gene has CDR1 MDHEN and CDR2 SYDVKM. The CDR3 spans 14 residues. The V gene lost 6 bases and the J gene lost 7 bases, with 13 bases spanning the gap. Complete variable domain (other parts from reference TRBV28 and TRBJ1-6): DVKVTQSSRYLVKRTGEKVFLECVQDMDHENMFWYRQDPGLGLRLIYFSYDVKMKEKGDIPEGYSVSREKKERFSLILESASTNQTSMYLCASRLTGRNSPLHFGNGTRLTVT.

This chain links TRBV6-6 with TRBJ1-6; a possible D gene is TRBD1 (6 bases). CDR3 length equals 15 residues. Trimming took 6 bases from V and 4 from J, leaving 13 bases between them. Germline CDR1 MNHNY, CDR2 SVGAGI (reference sequence). CDR3 in DNA: TGTGCCAGCAGGGACAGTGAACCTTATAATTCACCCCTCCACTTT. This gives the protein CASRDSEPYNSPLHF.

V is TRBV13 and J is TRBJ1-6; D not resolved. The CDR3 contains 14 residues. Trimming shortened V by 5 bases and J by 8 bases, and 13 bases separated the two germline ends. Germline-derived CDR1 and CDR2 are PRHDT and FYEKMQ (reference sequence). The CDR3 is CASSPRREDSPLHF. The CDR3 region has the DNA TGTGCCAGCAGCCCCCGGCGGGAGGATTCACCCCTCCACTTT.

The V and J genes are TRBV18 and TRBJ2-1; D ambiguous. Trimming cost V 6 bases and J 0 bases, with 9 bases left between them. Germline lookup yields CDR1 KGHSH and CDR2 LQKENI. CDR3 length: 14 amino acids. CDR3 DNA sequence: TGTGCCAGCTCCCCCGGGCCCTCCTACAATGAGCAGTTCTTC. As protein: CASSPGPSYNEQFF.

The sample holds a few counts of this clone. The chain is built from TRBV7-9 and TRBJ1-2, with unresolved D. The CDR3 length is 15 residues. V lost 4 bases to trimming and J lost 6 bases, with 18 bases between them. Germline CDR1 is SEHNR and CDR2 is FQNEAQ (reference sequence). The CDR3 region has the DNA TGTGCCAGCAGCTCGAACCCGGACGGCTACGATGGCTACACCTTC. Its translation is CASSSNPDGYDGYTF.

The chain employs TRBV6-2 or TRBV6-3 and TRBJ1-5, with TRBD1 identical over 7 bases. This CDR3 has 15 residues. V gave up 5 bases and J gave up 0 bases; unmatched junction bases: 4. The V gene's germline CDR1 is MNHEY and CDR2 SVGEGT. In DNA, the CDR3 is TGTGCCAGCAGTCCGGGGACAGTTAGCAATCAGCCCCAGCATTTT. Amino acids: CASSPGTVSNQPQHF.

About this clone itself: Since a much larger clone is just one base distant, this may be a read error. Different DNA sequences within this sample yield the same CDR3. V gene TRBV5-4 combines with J gene TRBJ1-3; the D is unclear. Trimming shortened V by 4 bases and J by 4 bases, and 15 bases separated the two germline ends. Germline V gene lookup returns CDR1 SGHNT and CDR2 YYREEE (reference sequence). This CDR3 has 15 residues. The CDR3 sequence: CASSPGPGTGNTIYF. The DNA of the CDR3 is TGTGCCAGCAGCCCCGGCCCTGGAACAGGAAACACCATATATTTT. The variable domain in full, with the rest retrieved from reference TRBV5-4 and TRBJ1-3, is ETGVTQSPTHLIKTRGQQVTLRCSSQSGHNTVSWYQQALGQGPQFIFQYYREEENGRGNFPPRFSGLQFPNYSSELNVNALELDDSALYLCASSPGPGTGNTIYFGEGSWLTVV.

The CDR3 is CASSQSTYNSPLHF. CDR3 nucleotide sequence: TGTGCCAGCAGCCAATCCACCTATAATTCACCCCTCCACTTT. V gene TRBV3-1 (or the pseudogene TRBV3-2) combines with J gene TRBJ1-6; D gene uncertain. The CDR3 is 14 residues long. The V gene's germline CDR1 is LGHDT and CDR2 YNNKEL (reference sequence). Trimming removed 2 bases at V and 2 bases at J, with 4 bases between.